The 32 T cell receptor beta chains listed next were all sequenced from one sample in a study of Graves' ophthalmopathy and Graves' hyperthyroidism. Beta-chain TCR CDR3 regions were amplified from RNA transcripts. RT-PCR was first run with HTBI primers, then multiplex PCR in a second round. TCRdb recomputed calls from the multiplex PCR reads with MiXCR, one row per CDR3 protein. This sample has 600,000 to 700,000 distinct CDR3 sequences, with 35% to 50% found just once. Source material: peripheral blood. These receptors originate from an adult man with Graves' ophthalmopathy.

The gene calls are TRBV5-5 and TRBJ2-7; D unresolved. Trimming removed 2 bases from V and 3 bases from J, with 12 bases in between. CDR1 and CDR2 from the germline V gene are SGHKS and YYEKEE (reference sequence). This CDR3 contains 14 residues. This CDR3 reads CASSLNWSVYEQYF. CDR3 DNA sequence: TGTGCCAGCAGCTTAAATTGGTCAGTCTACGAGCAGTACTTC.

This clonotype has ten or more counts. V usage is TRBV7-9 and J usage is TRBJ1-2; D uncertain. V lost 5 bases to trimming and J lost 0 bases, with 13 bases between them. Per the germline V gene, CDR1 is SEHNR and CDR2 is FQNEAQ (reference sequence). This CDR3 has 15 amino acids. The CDR3 nucleotides are TGTGCCAGCAGCCCCGGACCGGTAGCTAACTATGGCTACACCTTC. The encoded protein is CASSPGPVANYGYTF.

This clonotype was seen a few times. The chain carries TRBV3-1 and TRBJ1-1, with no clear D. Germline CDR1 reads LGHDT; CDR2 reads YNNKEL (reference sequence). Trimming took off 0 bases at V and 0 bases at J, with 5 bases between the two ends. The CDR3 consists of 14 residues. This CDR3 reads CASSQEPMNTEAFF. The CDR3 DNA reads as TGTGCCAGCAGCCAAGAACCCATGAACACTGAAGCTTTCTTT.

This clonotype was seen repeatedly, ten times or more. The rearrangement links TRBV19 to TRBJ1-1, with unresolved D. Trimming took 7 bases from V and 6 from J, leaving 15 bases between them. CDR3 length: 13 amino acids. CDR1 is LNHDA, CDR2 SQIVND, per germline (reference sequence). CDR3 bases: TGTGCCAGTACGACCCTCTATTTAGCTGAAGCTTTCTTT. This encodes CASTTLYLAEAFF.

The V call is TRBV7-6, the J call TRBJ2-3, with D perhaps matching TRBD2 (6 bases). With 7 bases removed from V and 4 bases from J, the gap between germline ends came to 15 bases. Germline V lookup: CDR1 SGHVS, CDR2 FNYEAQ. CDR3 length equals 14 residues. This CDR3 reads CASTRRLDSDTQYF. Here the CDR3 DNA reads TGTGCCAGCACCCGCAGACTAGATTCAGATACGCAGTATTTT.

The chain recombines TRBV29-1 with TRBJ1-2, with 7 bases that match TRBD1. Germline V lookup: CDR1 SQVTM, CDR2 ANQGSEA. CDR3 size: 13 residues. Trimming removed 7 bases from V and 8 bases from J; junction bases left unmatched: 13. The CDR3 coding sequence is TGCAGCGCTCTCCTTGACAGGGTAATCGGCTACACCTTC. Protein product: CSALLDRVIGYTF.

The chain couples TRBV29-1 to TRBJ1-6; D might be TRBD1 (5 bases). V lost 3 bases and J lost 17, with 8 bases in between. CDR1 is SQVTM and CDR2 is ANQGSEA in the germline V gene. The CDR3 totals 9 residues. The CDR3 DNA sequence: TGCAGCGTTGACGGGGGTATCCACTTT. Its translation: CSVDGGIHF.

This clonotype was counted ten times or more. The chain is built from TRBV19 and TRBJ1-2; 7 bases line up with TRBD1. The CDR3 is 14 amino acids. After removal of 6 bases from V and 5 bases from J, the junction contained 9 bases not matched to a gene. CDR1 is LNHDA, CDR2 SQIVND, per germline (reference sequence). CDR3: CASRTGTDFYGYTF. In nucleotides, the CDR3 is TGTGCCAGTAGAACCGGGACAGATTTTTATGGCTACACCTTC.

This clonotype has just one count. The chain has TRBV29-1 and TRBJ2-5, with 8 positions matching TRBD1. Per the germline V gene, CDR1 is SQVTM and CDR2 is ANQGSEA. This CDR3 contains 12 residues. With V trimmed by 8 bases and J by 1 base, 3 bases remained unmatched. In DNA form, the CDR3 reads TGCAGCCCCGGACAGGGCCAAGAGACCCAGTACTTC. It codes for CSPGQGQETQYF.

The chain joins TRBV10-2 to TRBJ2-5, with TRBD1 as a possible D gene (7 bases). Germline V gene data show CDR1 as WSHSY and CDR2 as SAAADI. This CDR3 is 15 amino acids long. V was cut by 5 bases and J by 2 bases, with 15 bases left in between. CDR3 protein: CASSYSRDSQETQYF. The CDR3 nucleotides read TGCGCCAGCAGTTACTCGCGGGACAGTCAAGAGACCCAGTACTTC.

This clonotype was detected a few times. V and J are TRBV7-9 and TRBJ2-5, with 11 bases fitting TRBD2. CDR3 size: 17 residues. From germline, CDR1 is SEHNR and CDR2 FQNEAQ (reference sequence). With V trimmed by 1 base and J by 2 bases, 6 bases remained unmatched. In DNA form, the CDR3 reads TGTGCCAGCAGCTTAGAACCGGTAGCGGGAGGGCAAGAGACCCAGTACTTC. Protein product: CASSLEPVAGGQETQYF.

This clonotype occurred many times. The gene calls are TRBV5-1 and TRBJ2-7; possibly TRBD2 for D (6 bases). V was shortened by 4 bases and J by 2 bases, with 13 bases between the two germline ends. Germline-derived CDR1 and CDR2 are SGHRS and YFSETQ. The CDR3 is 14 residues long. The CDR3 sequence is CASSTGLSPYEQYF. The CDR3 DNA is TGCGCCAGCAGCACAGGACTATCCCCCTACGAGCAGTACTTC.

The chain combines TRBV12-3 or TRBV12-4 with TRBJ1-2; perhaps TRBD1 as D (5 bases). The CDR3 runs 13 residues. The CDR3 loop reads CASGFSAPGYSTF. The CDR3 nucleotides are TGTGCTAGTGGTTTCTCTGCCCCAGGGTACTCAACCTTC.

This clonotype was counted only a few times. The CDR3 sequence is CASSYNLDTSYEQYF. Written as DNA, the CDR3 is TGTGCCAGCAGTTACAATCTTGATACCTCCTACGAGCAGTACTTC. V and J are TRBV6-6 and TRBJ2-7, with D uncertain. The V end lost 2 bases, the J end lost 0 bases, and 11 bases lay between the germline ends. Germline CDR1 is MNHNY and CDR2 is SVGAGI (reference sequence). This CDR3 region has 15 residues.

J is TRBJ2-6 and V is TRBV29-1; 11 bases line up with TRBD1. CDR1 SQVTM and CDR2 ANQGSEA come from the germline V gene. The CDR3 is 13 residues long. V trimming: 5 bases; J trimming: 11 bases; junction bases outside the gene matches: 5. CDR3 nucleotides: TGCAGCGTTAATGGACAGGGGGCTTACGTCCTGACTTTC. It specifies CSVNGQGAYVLTF.

About this clonotype itself: With a much larger clone just one base away, this may be a read error. This sequence joins TRBV7-8 and TRBJ2-7; the D is unclear. This CDR3 has 15 residues. CDR1 and CDR2 from the germline V gene are SGHVS and FQNEAQ. DNA for the CDR3: TGTGCCAGCAGCCTTGCTCCGGGTTCCAATGGCGAGCAGTGCTTC. Translating it yields CASSLAPGSNGEQCF. Using reference TRBV7-8 and TRBJ2-7 for the parts outside the CDR3, the full variable domain is GAGVSQSPRYKVAKRGQDVALRCDPISGHVSLFWYQQALGQGPEFLTYFQNEAQLDKSGLPSDRFFAERPEGSVSTLKIQRTQQEDSAVYLCASSLAPGSNGEQCFGPGTRLTVT.

In this sample, this clonotype turned up many times. V is TRBV19 and J is TRBJ1-1, with D hard to call. The CDR3 has 14 amino acids. Between the trimmed V and J ends, which lost 1 base and 5 bases, there was a span of 11 bases. CDR1 is LNHDA, CDR2 SQIVND, per germline (reference sequence). The CDR3 protein is CASSIAGDWTEAFF. CDR3 DNA: TGTGCCAGTAGTATAGCTGGGGATTGGACTGAAGCTTTCTTT.

This clonotype was seen a few times. This rearrangement joins TRBV12-3 or TRBV12-4 to TRBJ1-5; 7 nucleotides line up with TRBD1. The CDR3 contains 15 residues. Trimming removed 3 bases from V and 4 bases from J; junction bases left unmatched: 6. CDR3 nucleotides: TGTGCCAGCAGTTTGCGACAGGGCCCGAATCAGCCCCAGCATTTT. It encodes CASSLRQGPNQPQHF.

Only a few counts were recorded for this clonotype. The junction does not match germline at one end; this may be a read error. DNA for the CDR3: TGTGCCAGCAGCCGGGGACGGCGAGACTCTGGAAACACCACATATTTT. It encodes CASSRGRRDSGNTTYF. The V and J genes are TRBV4-2 and TRBJ1-3; D might be TRBD1 (5 bases). The CDR3 length is 16 residues. Looked up from germline, CDR1 is LGHNA and CDR2 is YNFKEQ.

The V gene is TRBV25-1, the J gene TRBJ2-6; D could derive from TRBD1 or TRBD2 (5 bases each). V dropped 3 bases and J dropped 2 bases, with 14 bases sitting between them. Per the germline V gene, CDR1 is MGHDK and CDR2 is SYGVNS. The CDR3 is 17 amino acids. Here the CDR3 reads CASSDPGRGPGANVLTF. CDR3 DNA sequence: TGTGCCAGCAGTGACCCGGGACGGGGCCCTGGGGCCAACGTCCTGACTTTC.

The chain recombines TRBV2 with TRBJ2-7, with 8 bases fitting TRBD1. Trimming removed 6 bases from V and 6 bases from J; junction bases left unmatched: 10. This CDR3 is built from 14 residues. Germline CDR1 SNHLY, CDR2 FYNNEI. CDR3 loop: CASSYGQGQGEQYF. CDR3 DNA: TGTGCCAGCAGCTACGGACAGGGCCAAGGCGAGCAGTACTTC. The full variable domain, in which reference TRBV2 and TRBJ2-7 provide the parts outside the CDR3, is EPEVTQTPSHQVTQMGQEVILRCVPISNHLYFYWYRQILGQKVEFLVSFYNNEISEKSEIFDDQFSVERPDGSNFTLKIRSTKLEDSAMYFCASSYGQGQGEQYFGPGTRLTVT.

The gene calls are TRBV10-2 and TRBJ2-5; D gene unclear. The end of the DNA is better explained by TRBJ2-7, so the J call may be wrong. The germline CDR1 and CDR2 sequences are WSHSY and SAAADI. The CDR3 spans 13 residues. CDR3 coding DNA: TGCGCCAGCAGTGAAGCGCTTGTATACGAGCAGTACTTC. Translating gives CASSEALVYEQYF.

The V and J genes are TRBV7-2 and TRBJ2-2; 12 bases agree with TRBD2. With 5 bases clipped from V and 6 bases from J, the junction kept 1 base outside the gene matches. The CDR3 length is 14 residues. Germline CDR1 reads SGHTA; CDR2 reads FQGNSA. The CDR3 region is CASSPSGGAGELFF. In DNA, the CDR3 is TGTGCCAGCAGCCCTAGCGGGGGGGCCGGGGAGCTGTTTTTT.

As concerns this clonotype: The junction does not match germline at one end; this may be a read error. This chain joins TRBV10-3 and TRBJ2-5; D ambiguous. The CDR3 totals 16 residues. Germline V gene sequence: CDR1 ENHRY, CDR2 SYGVKD. The CDR3 spells CASSPPPSTSQETQYF. CDR3 coding DNA: TGTGCCAGCAGTCCACCCCCGTCGACGAGCCAAGAGACCCAGTACTTC.

This clonotype was seen a single time. V gene TRBV29-1 combines with J gene TRBJ2-6; TRBD2 might be the D (5 bases). V dropped 6 bases and J dropped 8 bases, with 8 bases sitting between them. Germline V gives CDR1 SQVTM, CDR2 ANQGSEA. The CDR3 spans 11 residues. The CDR3 here is CSVSGTNVLTF. The CDR3 DNA follows: TGCAGCGTCTCCGGGACCAACGTCCTGACTTTC.

The rearrangement uses TRBV30 and TRBJ1-5, with D tentatively TRBD1 (5 bases). Per the germline V gene, CDR1 is GTSNPN and CDR2 is SVGIG (reference sequence). There are 13 residues in the CDR3. V was shortened by 2 bases and J by 6 bases, with 11 bases between the two germline ends. The CDR3 loop reads CAWSWGSGQPQHF. The CDR3 DNA is TGTGCCTGGAGTTGGGGGTCCGGTCAGCCCCAGCATTTT. Filled out from reference TRBV30 and TRBJ1-5, the complete variable domain reads SQTIHQWPATLVQPVGSPLSLECTVEGTSNPNLYWYRQAAGRGLQLLFYSVGIGQISSEVPQNLSASRPQDRQFILSSKKLLLSDSGFYLCAWSWGSGQPQHFGDGTRLSIL.

This clonotype has a handful of counts. The rearrangement links TRBV7-9 to TRBJ2-7; TRBD2 agrees at 14 bases. The ends lost 5 bases at V and 2 bases at J; junction bases unmatched: 5. Looked up from germline, CDR1 is SEHNR and CDR2 is FQNEAQ (reference sequence). The CDR3 consists of 16 residues. CDR3 in DNA: TGTGCCAGCAGCCAACCGGGACTAGCGGGGGCCTACGAGCAGTACTTC. This gives the protein CASSQPGLAGAYEQYF.

This clonotype was recorded a few times. A much larger clone differs from this one at a single base, so this may be a read error. The chain couples TRBV10-2 to TRBJ1-1; D gene uncertain. Germline V gives CDR1 WSHSY, CDR2 SAAADI. This CDR3 is 13 amino acids long. CDR3 in DNA: TGTGCCAGCAGTTATACAGCGAACACTGAAGCTTTCTTT. Protein: CASSYTANTEAFF.

In this sample, this clonotype turned up a few times. V and J are TRBV3-1 and TRBJ1-1; D unclear. The CDR3 has 14 residues. CDR1 is LGHDT, CDR2 YNNKEL, per germline (reference sequence). With 3 bases removed from V and 1 base from J, the gap between germline ends came to 9 bases. The CDR3 sequence: CASSHDGKNTEAFF. The DNA of the CDR3 is TGTGCCAGCAGCCACGATGGGAAGAACACTGAAGCTTTCTTT.

V usage is TRBV4-1 and J usage is TRBJ1-1; no definite D call. The V and J ends lost 0 bases and 3 bases respectively, with 20 bases between them. The CDR3 contains 18 residues. Germline CDR1 and CDR2: MGHRA and YSYEKL. CDR3 nucleotide sequence: TGCGCCAGCAGCCAAGAAGAACGACGACTTGAGGGATACACTGAAGCTTTCTTT. Amino acid sequence: CASSQEERRLEGYTEAFF.

Comment on this clonotype: This clone may be a read error of a much larger clone one base away. This sequence joins TRBV5-1 and TRBJ1-2; 7 bases are a match to TRBD1. The CDR3 totals 16 residues. Germline lookup yields CDR1 SGHRS and CDR2 YFSETQ. The CDR3 is CASSLGTGRDPDGYAF. CDR3 bases: TGCGCCAGCAGCTTGGGGACAGGCCGCGATCCAGATGGCTACGCCTTC.

The chain is built from TRBV2 and TRBJ2-5; D might be TRBD1 (6 bases). Trimming removed 4 bases at V and 0 bases at J, with 9 bases between. Germline V gene sequence: CDR1 SNHLY, CDR2 FYNNEI. The CDR3 length is 14 residues. The CDR3 reads CASSGTVHQETQYF. The CDR3 DNA is TGTGCCAGCAGTGGGACAGTCCACCAAGAGACCCAGTACTTC.